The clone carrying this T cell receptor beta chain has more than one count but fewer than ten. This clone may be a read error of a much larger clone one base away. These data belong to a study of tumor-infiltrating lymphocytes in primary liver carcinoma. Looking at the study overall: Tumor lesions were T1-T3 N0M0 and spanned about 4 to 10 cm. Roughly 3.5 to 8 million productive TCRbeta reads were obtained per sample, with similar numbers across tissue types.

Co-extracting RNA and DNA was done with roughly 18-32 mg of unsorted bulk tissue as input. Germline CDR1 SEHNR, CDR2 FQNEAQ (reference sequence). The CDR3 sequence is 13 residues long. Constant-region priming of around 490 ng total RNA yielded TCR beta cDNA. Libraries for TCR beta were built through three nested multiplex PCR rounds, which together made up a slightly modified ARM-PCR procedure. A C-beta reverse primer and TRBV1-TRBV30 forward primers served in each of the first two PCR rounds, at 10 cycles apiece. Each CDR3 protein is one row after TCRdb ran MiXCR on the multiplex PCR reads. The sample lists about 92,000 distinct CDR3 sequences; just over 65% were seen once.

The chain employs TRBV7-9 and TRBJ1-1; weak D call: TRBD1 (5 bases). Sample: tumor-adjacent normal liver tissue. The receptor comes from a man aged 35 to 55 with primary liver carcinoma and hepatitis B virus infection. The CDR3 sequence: CASSLGPGGEASF. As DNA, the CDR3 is TGTGCCAGCAGCTTGGGCCCTGGGGGTGAAGCTTCCTTT.